Listed below are T cell receptor beta chains from one sample, sequenced in a study of early T cells in non-severe SARS-CoV-2 infection. TCRdb fed the 5' RACE reads into MiXCR, producing one record per CDR3 protein. The profile covers tens of thousands of distinct CDR3 sequences, with 9% to 10% appearing a single time and 10% to 15% taken by the ten largest. The specimen was whole blood. The receptors shown here come from an adult who was a healthcare worker with PCR-confirmed SARS-CoV-2 infection or an uninfected control (not recorded which). Each CDR3 is given with its conserved first and last residue. The D gene is left open where the match is weak. For some rows the clone size is stated as once, few or many, or as a class when expanded; others skip it.

v_call	j_call	clone_size	d_call	cdr3_aa	cdr3_nt
TRBV6-5	TRBJ2-3	few	-	CASSGTLTDTQYF	TGTGCCAGCAGCGGGACTCTAACAGATACGCAGTATTTT
TRBV4-2	TRBJ1-2	many	-	CASSQSGYGYTF	TGTGCCAGCAGCCAATCCGGCTATGGCTACACCTTC
TRBV6-6	TRBJ1-2	many	TRBD1	CASSYGGQGIYGYTF	TGTGCCAGCAGTTATGGGGGACAGGGGATCTATGGCTACACCTTC
TRBV7-6	TRBJ2-5	few	TRBD1	CASSPGTGEETQYF	TGTGCCAGCAGCCCCGGGACAGGGGAAGAGACCCAGTACTTC
TRBV7-2	TRBJ2-3	many	TRBD1	CASSLGTGTADTQYF	TGTGCCAGCAGCTTGGGGACAGGGACGGCAGATACGCAGTATTTT
TRBV29-1	TRBJ2-5	many	-	CSVLPPGVLQETQYF	TGCAGCGTCCTACCCCCGGGGGTATTGCAGGAGACCCAGTACTTC
TRBV7-7	TRBJ2-1	medium-sized	-	CASSTDSRNEQFF	TGTGCCAGCAGCACGGACTCACGGAATGAGCAGTTCTTC
TRBV27	TRBJ1-2	many	TRBD1	CASRTGNYGYTF	TGTGCCAGCAGGACAGGGAACTATGGCTACACCTTC
TRBV7-2	TRBJ2-2	-	-	CASSPLGNTGELFF	TGTGCCAGCAGCCCCCTCGGAAACACCGGGGAGCTGTTTTTT
TRBV7-3	TRBJ2-3	many	-	CASSPHRVPKGDTQYF	TGTGCCAGCAGCCCCCACAGGGTCCCGAAAGGGGATACGCAGTATTTT
TRBV6-5	TRBJ2-7	many	TRBD1	CASSEGTAAGKQYF	TGTGCCAGCAGTGAAGGGACAGCCGCGGGTAAGCAGTACTTC
TRBV20-1	TRBJ2-3	-	TRBD2	CSAPTSGVSTDTQYF	TGCAGTGCTCCGACTAGCGGGGTTAGCACAGATACGCAGTATTTT
TRBV11-2	TRBJ1-4	many	TRBD1	CASSLTGVYNEKLFF	TGTGCCAGCAGCTTGACAGGGGTATATAATGAAAAACTGTTTTTT
TRBV28	TRBJ1-1	many	-	CASSSPGHVRAEAFF	TGTGCCAGCAGTTCACCGGGACATGTGCGCGCTGAAGCTTTCTTT
TRBV12-3/TRBV12-4	TRBJ1-1	-	TRBD1	CASSRTGLNTEAFF	TGTGCCAGCAGCCGGACAGGATTGAACACTGAAGCTTTCTTT
TRBV5-1	TRBJ1-1	-	-	CASSSATLGMNTEAFF	TGCGCCAGCAGCTCGGCCACGTTGGGAATGAACACTGAAGCTTTCTTT
TRBV5-5	TRBJ2-5	many	-	CASSFPTGAKETQYF	TGTGCCAGCAGCTTCCCGACAGGAGCTAAAGAGACCCAGTACTTC
TRBV12-3/TRBV12-4	TRBJ2-2	few	-	CASTLRGGELFF	TGTGCCAGCACCCTCCGGGGTGGGGAGCTGTTTTTT
TRBV9	TRBJ1-2	many	TRBD1	CASSVGGQTNYGYTF	TGTGCCAGCAGCGTAGGGGGACAGACGAACTATGGCTACACCTTC
TRBV9	TRBJ2-3	many	TRBD2	CASSFSGGAADTQYF	TGTGCCAGCAGCTTTAGCGGGGGGGCCGCAGATACGCAGTATTTT
TRBV6-5	TRBJ1-1	many	-	CASSYPPLAFF	TGTGCCAGCAGTTACCCACCCCTGGCTTTCTTT
TRBV19	TRBJ1-5	many	-	CASSPGTGDSNQPQHF	TGTGCCAGTAGCCCTGGGACGGGGGATTCTAATCAGCCCCAGCATTTT
TRBV5-1	TRBJ2-2	many	-	CASSLAGSDTGELFF	TGCGCCAGCAGCTTGGCAGGGTCGGACACCGGGGAGCTGTTTTTT
TRBV6-2/TRBV6-3	TRBJ1-2	few	-	CASSYSTRQLNYGYTF	TGTGCCAGCAGTTACTCGACAAGACAGCTTAACTATGGCTACACCTTC
TRBV10-2	TRBJ2-1	-	TRBD2	CATRLAGGRNEQFF	TGCGCCACCAGACTAGCGGGGGGGCGGAATGAGCAGTTCTTC
TRBV11-1	TRBJ2-1	many	-	CASSAWGKTYNEQFF	TGTGCCAGCAGCGCCTGGGGTAAGACCTACAATGAGCAGTTCTTC
TRBV28	TRBJ2-5	-	-	CASSFGDQETQYF	TGTGCCAGCAGTTTTGGGGACCAAGAGACCCAGTACTTC
TRBV28	TRBJ1-2	many	-	CASSADRINYGYTF	TGTGCCAGCAGTGCCGACAGGATTAACTATGGCTACACCTTC
TRBV3-2	TRBJ2-2	-	-	CASSQIEAGELFF	TGTGCCAGCAGCCAAATAGAGGCCGGGGAGCTGTTTTTT
TRBV29-1	TRBJ1-4	many	-	CSVGGPGTNEKLFF	TGCAGCGTTGGGGGGCCGGGGACTAATGAAAAACTGTTTTTT
TRBV6-1	TRBJ1-1	-	-	CASSRVGGLNTEAFF	TGTGCCAGCAGTAGAGTGGGAGGATTGAACACTGAAGCTTTCTTT
TRBV12-3/TRBV12-4	TRBJ2-1	many	TRBD1	CASRPLGQGFNEQFF	TGTGCCAGCAGGCCTTTGGGACAGGGGTTTAATGAGCAGTTCTTC
TRBV10-2	TRBJ1-4	many	TRBD1	CASSGGGGEKLFF	TGCGCCAGCAGTGGAGGGGGCGGTGAAAAACTGTTTTTT
TRBV14	TRBJ1-1	-	-	CASSQAWGDTEVFF	TGTGCCAGCAGCCAAGCGTGGGGTGACACTGAAGTTTTCTTT
TRBV20-1	TRBJ2-3	many	TRBD1	CSADTGGTDTQYF	TGCAGTGCAGACACAGGGGGCACAGATACGCAGTATTTT
TRBV6-1	TRBJ2-6	-	-	CASSDSGANVLTF	TGTGCCAGCAGTGACAGCGGGGCCAACGTCCTGACTTTC
TRBV7-3	TRBJ1-6	few	-	CASRKTGTDNSPLHF	TGTGCCAGCAGAAAAACCGGGACGGATAATTCACCCCTCCACTTT
TRBV5-1	TRBJ2-7	-	TRBD2	CASSLAPLAGGSYEQYF	TGCGCCAGCAGCTTGGCCCCTCTAGCGGGGGGCTCCTACGAGCAGTACTTC
TRBV20-1	TRBJ2-3	few	-	CSARSATSTDTQYF	TGCAGTGCTAGATCCGCAACTAGCACAGATACGCAGTATTTT
TRBV28	TRBJ1-3	many	TRBD1	CASSQTGFSGNTIYF	TGTGCCAGCAGCCAGACAGGGTTCTCTGGAAACACCATATATTTT
TRBV14	TRBJ2-7	-	-	CASSRQVSTLDEQYF	TGTGCCAGCAGCAGACAGGTTTCGACTTTGGACGAGCAGTACTTC
TRBV4-3	TRBJ2-7	few	-	CASSQDEGIPYEQYF	TGCGCCAGCAGCCAAGACGAGGGTATTCCCTACGAGCAGTACTTC
TRBV6-5	TRBJ2-4	many	TRBD1	CASSSTGVGPKNIQYF	TGTGCCAGCAGTTCGACAGGGGTAGGGCCCAAAAACATTCAGTACTTC
TRBV29-1	TRBJ1-1	many	-	CSVVSVTRAFF	TGCAGCGTTGTATCGGTAACGAGGGCTTTCTTT
TRBV11-2	TRBJ2-1	-	-	CASSYRGRVNEQFF	TGTGCCAGCAGCTACCGGGGCCGAGTGAATGAGCAGTTCTTC
TRBV13	TRBJ2-7	many	-	CASSLAGNSYEQYF	TGTGCCAGCAGCTTAGCTGGGAATTCCTACGAGCAGTACTTC
TRBV29-1	TRBJ1-4	medium-sized	-	CSGRLRNEKLFF	TGCAGCGGCAGACTCAGGAATGAAAAACTGTTTTTT